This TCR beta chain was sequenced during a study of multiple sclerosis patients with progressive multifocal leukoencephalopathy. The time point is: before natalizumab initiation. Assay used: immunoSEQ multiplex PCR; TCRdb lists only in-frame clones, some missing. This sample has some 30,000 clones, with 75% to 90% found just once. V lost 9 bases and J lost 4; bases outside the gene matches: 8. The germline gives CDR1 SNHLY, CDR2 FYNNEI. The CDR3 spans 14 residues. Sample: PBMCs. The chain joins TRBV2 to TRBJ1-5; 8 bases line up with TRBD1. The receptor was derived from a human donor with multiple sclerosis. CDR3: CASVLDRGNQPQHF. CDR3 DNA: TGTGCCAGTGTTTTAGACAGGGGAAATCAGCCCCAGCATTTT.